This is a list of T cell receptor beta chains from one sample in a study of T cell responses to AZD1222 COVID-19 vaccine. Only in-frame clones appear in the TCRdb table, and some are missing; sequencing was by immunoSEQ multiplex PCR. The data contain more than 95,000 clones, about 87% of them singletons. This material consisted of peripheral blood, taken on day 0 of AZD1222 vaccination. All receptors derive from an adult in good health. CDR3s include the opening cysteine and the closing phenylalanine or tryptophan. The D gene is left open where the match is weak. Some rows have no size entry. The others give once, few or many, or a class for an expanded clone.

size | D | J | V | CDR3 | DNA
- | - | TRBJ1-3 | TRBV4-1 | CASSQDLGARGNTIYF | TGCGCCAGCAGCCAAGATCTGGGGGCAAGAGGAAACACCATATATTTT
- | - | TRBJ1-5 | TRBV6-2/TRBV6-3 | CASSYLGGGRQPQHF | TGTGCCAGCAGTTACTTGGGTGGGGGGAGGCAGCCCCAGCATTTT
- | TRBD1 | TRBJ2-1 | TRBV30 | CAWSLTGINEQFF | TGTGCCTGGAGTTTGACAGGGATAAACGAGCAGTTCTTC
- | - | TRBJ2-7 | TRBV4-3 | CASSQTRVHEQYF | TGCGCCAGCAGCCAAACACGTGTCCACGAGCAGTACTTC
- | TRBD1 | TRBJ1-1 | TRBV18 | CASSPPSRQGAETTFF | TGTGCCAGCTCACCACCTTCCCGTCAGGGGGCCGAGACAACTTTCTTT
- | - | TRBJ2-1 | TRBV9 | CASSVGGEHGEQFF | TGTGCCAGCAGCGTAGGTGGAGAGCACGGTGAGCAGTTCTTC
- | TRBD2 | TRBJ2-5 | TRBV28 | CASRPDIVIFLAGPDQETQYF | TGTGCCAGCAGGCCGGACATAGTCATATTTTTAGCGGGACCCGACCAAGAGACCCAGTACTTC
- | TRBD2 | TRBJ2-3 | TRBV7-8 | CASSFYGLAATDTQYF | TGTGCCAGCAGCTTTTACGGACTAGCCGCCACAGATACGCAGTATTTT
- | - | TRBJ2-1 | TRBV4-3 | CASSQVAGDREQFF | TGCGCCAGCAGCCAAGTAGCCGGGGATAGGGAGCAGTTCTTC
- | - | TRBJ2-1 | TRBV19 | CATRTEHYNEQFF | TGTGCCACCAGGACAGAGCACTACAATGAGCAGTTCTTC
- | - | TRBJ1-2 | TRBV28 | CASSLNRDGYTF | TGTGCCAGCAGTTTAAACAGGGATGGCTACACCTTC
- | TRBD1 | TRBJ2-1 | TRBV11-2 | CASSLDGTGGHEQFF | TGTGCCAGCAGCTTAGACGGGACAGGGGGTCATGAGCAGTTCTTC
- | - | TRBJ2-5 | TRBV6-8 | CASSLCRGYKRTQYF | TGTGCCAGCAGTTTGTGTAGAGGATACAAGAGGACCCAGTACTTC
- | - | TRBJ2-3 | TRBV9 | CASSHPVGVRPTDTQYF | TGTGCCAGCAGTCACCCGGTGGGTGTTCGCCCCACAGATACGCAGTATTTT
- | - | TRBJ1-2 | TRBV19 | CASSPADRAYGYTF | TGTGCCAGTAGCCCAGCAGATCGGGCATATGGCTACACCTTC
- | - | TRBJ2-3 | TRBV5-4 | CASSPGVDTQYF | TGTGCCAGCAGCCCGGGGGTGGATACGCAGTATTTT
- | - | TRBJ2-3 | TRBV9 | CASGEGPGTVPGTQYF | TGTGCCAGCGGAGAGGGCCCCGGGACCGTCCCCGGTACGCAGTATTTT
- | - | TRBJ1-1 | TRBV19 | CASSTRTGSTTTEAFF | TGTGCCAGTAGTACAAGAACCGGGTCGACCACCACTGAAGCTTTCTTT
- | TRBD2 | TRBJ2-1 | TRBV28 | CASSFGAASGDEQFF | TGTGCCAGCAGTTTCGGTGCGGCTAGCGGCGATGAGCAGTTCTTC
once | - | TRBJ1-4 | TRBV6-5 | CASSYGPNEKLFF | TGTGCCAGCAGTTACGGCCCTAATGAAAAACTGTTTTTT
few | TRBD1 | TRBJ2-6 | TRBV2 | CASSGTGVGANVLTF | TGTGCCAGCAGTGGGACAGGGGTCGGGGCCAACGTCCTGACTTTC
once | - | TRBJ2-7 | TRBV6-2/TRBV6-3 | CASSYLGGLYEQYF | TGTGCCAGCAGTTACTTGGGGGGGCTGTACGAGCAGTACTTC
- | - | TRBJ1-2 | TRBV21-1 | CASSPTGFDGYTF | TGTGCCAGCAGTCCGACAGGGTTCGATGGCTACACCTTC
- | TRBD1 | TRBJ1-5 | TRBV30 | CAWSVRGTGNQPQHF | TGTGCCTGGAGTGTACGGGGGACAGGCAATCAGCCCCAGCATTTT
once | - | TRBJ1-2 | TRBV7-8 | CASSFGLGEYGYTF | TGTGCCAGCAGCTTCGGTCTGGGGGAATATGGCTACACCTTC
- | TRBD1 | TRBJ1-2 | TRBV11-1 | CASSPTGQGRGYTF | TGTGCCAGCAGCCCCACCGGACAGGGAAGGGGCTACACCTTC
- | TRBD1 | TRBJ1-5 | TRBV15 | CATSRDRGNQPQHF | TGTGCCACCAGCAGGGACAGGGGGAATCAGCCCCAGCATTTT
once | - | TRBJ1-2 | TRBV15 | CATSSSWATHGYTF | TGTGCCACCAGCAGTTCTTGGGCTACCCATGGCTACACCTTC
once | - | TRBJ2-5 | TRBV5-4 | CASSSPGIYGQETQYF | TGTGCCAGCAGTAGTCCAGGGATTTATGGTCAAGAGACCCAGTACTTC
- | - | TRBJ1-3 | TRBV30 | CAWSTLGGNTIYF | TGTGCCTGGAGTACTTTGGGTGGAAACACCATATATTTT
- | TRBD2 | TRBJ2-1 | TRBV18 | CASSPTRTSYNEQFF | TGTGCCAGCTCACCTACCCGGACTAGCTACAATGAGCAGTTCTTC
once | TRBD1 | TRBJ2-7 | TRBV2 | CASTLDRDTYEQYF | TGTGCCAGCACCCTGGACAGGGACACCTACGAGCAGTACTTC
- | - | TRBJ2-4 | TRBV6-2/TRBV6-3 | CASSRTQGIQYF | TGTGCCAGCAGCAGGACCCAGGGCATTCAGTACTTC
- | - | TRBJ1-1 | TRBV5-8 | CASSLPTGLLGAFF | TGTGCCAGCAGCTTGCCTACAGGCCTACTGGGGGCTTTCTTT
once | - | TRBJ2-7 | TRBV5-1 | CASSHGTLNEQYF | TGCGCCAGCAGCCACGGGACTCTCAACGAGCAGTACTTC
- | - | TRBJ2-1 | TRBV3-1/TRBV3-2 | CASSQAGRRYNEGQFF | TGTGCCAGCAGCCAAGCTGGGCGGCGGTACAATGAAGGGCAGTTCTTC
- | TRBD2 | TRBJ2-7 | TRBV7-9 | CASSPDSGNLYEQYF | TGTGCCAGCAGCCCAGATAGCGGGAATCTCTACGAGCAGTACTTC
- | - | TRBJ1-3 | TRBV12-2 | CASRLGVPGKQLGNTIYF | TGTGCAAGTCGCTTAGGGGTCCCGGGAAAACAGCTGGGAAACACCATATATTTT
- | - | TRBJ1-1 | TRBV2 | CASGGQSHTEAFF | TGTGCCAGCGGGGGACAAAGTCACACTGAAGCTTTCTTT
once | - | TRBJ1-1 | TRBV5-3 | CARSPGPPTLMNTEAFF | TGTGCCAGAAGCCCCGGGCCACCTACACTTATGAACACTGAAGCTTTCTTT
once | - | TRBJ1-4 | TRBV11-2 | CASRGGGATNEKLFF | TGTGCCAGCAGGGGTGGGGGCGCAACTAATGAAAAACTGTTTTTT
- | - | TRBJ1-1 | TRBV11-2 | CASSLEGNTEAFF | TGTGCCAGCAGCTTGGAGGGGAACACTGAAGCTTTCTTT
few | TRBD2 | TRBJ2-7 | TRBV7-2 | CASSLGGGFYEQYF | TGTGCCAGCAGCTTAGGGGGAGGGTTCTACGAGCAGTACTTC
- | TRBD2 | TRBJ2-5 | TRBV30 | CAWSPLAGQETQYF | TGTGCCTGGAGTCCTCTAGCGGGGCAAGAGACCCAGTACTTC
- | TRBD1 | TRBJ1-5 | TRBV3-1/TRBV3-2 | CASSPGTGYQPQHF | TGTGCCAGCAGCCCAGGGACAGGGTATCAGCCCCAGCATTTT
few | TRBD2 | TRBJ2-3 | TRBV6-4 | CASSEGTSGSDTQYF | TGTGCCAGCAGTGAAGGGACTAGCGGGTCAGATACGCAGTATTTT
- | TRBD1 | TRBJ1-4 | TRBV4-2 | CASSRKEGAMTNEKLFF | TGTGCCAGCAGCCGAAAGGAGGGGGCGATGACTAATGAAAAACTGTTTTTT
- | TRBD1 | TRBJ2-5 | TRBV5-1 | CASSFSGQEETQYF | TGCGCCAGCAGCTTCTCCGGACAGGAAGAGACCCAGTACTTC